This section outlines one TCR beta chain sequence together with its context. The data stem from a study of blood T cell repertoires in COVID-19. Study-wide context: The samples span acute and convalescent COVID-19 from the United States, Italy and Spain. PBMCs, B-cell-depleted T cells, or T cells were the source of the cDNA or gDNA that made up the material.

Original methodology: Scientists estimated how many nucleated cells there were by amplifying reference gene primers. TCRdb's copy holds only in-frame clones and misses some; the assay was immunoSEQ multiplex PCR. The V and J calls and the clone size are those of that table, but D and trimming were determined from the DNA. In the table there are 95,000 to 150,000 clones, over 65% of which are singletons. CDR1 is SGDLS and CDR2 is YYNGEE in the germline V gene. The CDR3 has 15 residues. Unmatched junction bases numbered 5, after V lost 1 base and J lost 4 bases. The TCR originated in a woman aged 70-85 years with acute or convalescent COVID-19. The sequencing sample was made of peripheral blood. V is TRBV9 and J is TRBJ1-1, with 9 bases lining up with TRBD1. The DNA for the CDR3 is TGTGCCAGCAGCGTAAACTCGGACAGGGGCACTGAAGCTTTCTTT. Amino acids: CASSVNSDRGTEAFF.